The 20 T cell receptor beta chains below come from one sample, sequenced in a study of shared clonotypes between healthy human individuals. Profiled with immunoSEQ multiplex PCR; TCRdb holds only in-frame clones, not every one. The sample consists of millions of clones, 90% to 95% of them appearing once. What was sequenced was naive CD4+ T cells sorted from blood. Specified subset: CD45RA+ positively selected. The receptors were gathered from a man between 18 and 29 years old in good health.

The chain employs TRBV18 and TRBJ2-1; TRBD1 agrees at 8 bases. Germline trimming cut 4 bases from V and 7 bases from J; bases unmatched to any gene: 9. Per germline, CDR1 KGHSH and CDR2 LQKENI. CDR3 length: 15 residues. The CDR3 spells CASSRRTGFMNEQFF. DNA of the CDR3: TGTGCCAGCTCACGACGGACAGGGTTCATGAATGAGCAGTTCTTC. Using reference TRBV18 and TRBJ2-1 for the parts outside the CDR3, the full variable domain is NAGVMQNPRHLVRRRGQEARLRCSPMKGHSHVYWYRQLPEEGLKFMVYLQKENIIDESGMPKERFSAEFPKEGPSILRIQQVVRGDSAAYFCASSRRTGFMNEQFFGPGTRLTVL.

This clone has just one count. V gene TRBV7-9 combines with J gene TRBJ1-4; 7 bases agree with TRBD1. V dropped 11 bases and J dropped 3; count of bases not matched to a gene: 12. Germline CDR1 SEHNR, CDR2 FQNEAQ (reference sequence). The CDR3 totals 15 residues. CDR3 region: CASGRSQGANEKLFF. For the CDR3, the DNA is TGTGCCTCGGGCCGCTCCCAGGGGGCTAATGAAAAACTGTTTTTT. The complete variable domain, with remaining parts taken from reference TRBV7-9 and TRBJ1-4, reads DTGVSQNPRHKITKRGQNVTFRCDPISEHNRLYWYRQTLGQGPEFLTYFQNEAQLEKSRLLSDRFSAERPKGSFSTLEIQRTEQGDSAMYLCASGRSQGANEKLFFGSGTQLSVL.

The chain carries TRBV10-1 and TRBJ2-2, with TRBD2 matching 12 bases. The CDR3 is made up of 18 amino acids. Per the germline V gene, CDR1 is WNHNN and CDR2 is SYGVQD (reference sequence). Trimming at V came to 6 bases and at J to 2 bases, leaving 10 bases not matched to a gene. The chain's CDR3 is CASRTAGTSGPNTGELFF. The CDR3 DNA reads as TGCGCCAGCAGAACAGCCGGGACTAGCGGGCCCAACACCGGGGAGCTGTTTTTT.

The rearrangement joins TRBV19 to TRBJ1-4; TRBD1 aligns across 7 bases. After removal of 5 bases from V and 8 bases from J, the junction contained 8 bases not matched to a gene. Germline loops: CDR1 LNHDA, CDR2 SQIVND (reference sequence). The CDR3 has 14 amino acids. The CDR3: CASSQSGGQEKLFF. Written as DNA, the CDR3 is TGTGCCAGTAGTCAGTCAGGGGGACAGGAAAAACTGTTTTTT. Full variable domain (rest looked up from reference TRBV19 and TRBJ1-4): DGGITQSPKYLFRKEGQNVTLSCEQNLNHDAMYWYRQDPGQGLRLIYYSQIVNDFQKGDIAEGYSVSREKKESFPLTVTSAQKNPTAFYLCASSQSGGQEKLFFGSGTQLSVL.

The chain couples TRBV7-9 to TRBJ1-2, with TRBD1 as a possible D gene (5 bases). This CDR3 has 15 amino acids. Trimming took off 3 bases at V and 1 base at J, with 12 bases between the two ends. The V gene's germline CDR1 is SEHNR and CDR2 FQNEAQ (reference sequence). In DNA, the CDR3 is TGTGCCAGCAGCTTTGGGGGTCTGATTAACTATGGCTACACCTTC. Its protein is CASSFGGLINYGYTF.

The chain recombines TRBV5-4 with TRBJ2-5, with D possibly called TRBD1 or TRBD2 (6 bases each). The CDR3 is made up of 14 amino acids. With 0 bases removed from V and 5 bases from J, the gap between germline ends came to 11 bases. Germline values: CDR1 SGHNT, CDR2 YYREEE (reference sequence). The CDR3, as DNA: TGTGCCAGCAGCTTGGTAGGGGGAGGCGAGACCCAGTACTTC. It encodes CASSLVGGGETQYF. Filled out from reference TRBV5-4 and TRBJ2-5, the complete variable domain reads ETGVTQSPTHLIKTRGQQVTLRCSSQSGHNTVSWYQQALGQGPQFIFQYYREEENGRGNFPPRFSGLQFPNYSSELNVNALELDDSALYLCASSLVGGGETQYFGPGTRLLVL.

The CDR3 spells CASSLLLTGELFF. The CDR3 coding sequence is TGTGCCAGCAGCCTCCTTCTCACCGGGGAGCTGTTTTTT. The V and J genes are TRBV6-5 and TRBJ2-2; no firm D call. Germline V gene data show CDR1 as MNHEY and CDR2 as SVGAGI. The germline V and J ends were trimmed by 6 bases and 4 bases, with 9 bases remaining between them. The CDR3 totals 13 residues.

V gene TRBV10-3 combines with J gene TRBJ2-1, with 11 nucleotides matching TRBD2. The CDR3 runs 19 residues. CDR1 ENHRY and CDR2 SYGVKD come from the germline V gene. V shed 2 bases and J 0 bases; nucleotides not matched to a gene: 9. The CDR3 DNA sequence: TGTGCCATCAGTGAGAGGACTAGCGGGCAATTTAGCTCCTACAATGAGCAGTTCTTC. This gives the protein CAISERTSGQFSSYNEQFF.

Here the CDR3 reads CASSQVWGNYGYTF. In DNA form, the CDR3 reads TGCGCCAGCAGCCAAGTATGGGGGAACTATGGCTACACCTTC. This chain joins TRBV4-3 and TRBJ1-2; D possibly corresponds to TRBD1 (5 bases). Trimming cost V 1 base and J 2 bases, with 8 bases left between them. CDR3 length equals 14 residues. Germline V gene sequence: CDR1 LGHNA, CDR2 YSLEER.

This clone has just one count. Being one base from a much bigger clone, this may be a read error. This chain connects TRBV5-8 to TRBJ2-7, with 7 bases identical to TRBD1. V gave up 4 bases and J gave up 1 base; unmatched junction bases: 2. This CDR3 is built from 13 residues. CDR1 and CDR2 (germline): SGHTS, YDEGEE. CDR3 loop: CASSRGQSYEQYF. DNA of the CDR3: TGTGCCAGCAGCAGGGGACAGTCCTACGAGCAGTACTTC.

The CDR3 DNA reads TGTGCCTGGAGCCTCTACGGAAGGGGCGTCCTGACTTTC. As protein: CAWSLYGRGVLTF. The chain uses TRBV30 and TRBJ2-6, with D tentatively TRBD1 (5 bases). The CDR3 covers 13 residues. V lost 3 bases and J lost 12, with 15 bases in between. Germline V gene lookup returns CDR1 GTSNPN and CDR2 SVGIG (reference sequence).

DNA of the CDR3: TGCAGCGTTCGACCCGGTGGCACAGATACGCAGTATTTT. Its translation is CSVRPGGTDTQYF. The V and J genes are TRBV29-1 and TRBJ2-3; no firm D call. Trimming stripped 5 bases from V and 1 base from J, with 10 bases between. The CDR3 covers 13 residues. Germline CDR1 reads SQVTM; CDR2 reads ANQGSEA.

The rearrangement uses TRBV29-1 and TRBJ2-2, with TRBD1 matching over 8 bases. V was pared by 7 bases and J by 0 bases, with 7 bases of the junction left unmatched. CDR3 length: 15 amino acids. CDR1 and CDR2 (germline): SQVTM, ANQGSEA. The chain's CDR3 is CSADPGGPNTGELFF. DNA for the CDR3: TGCAGCGCCGACCCAGGGGGCCCGAACACCGGGGAGCTGTTTTTT.

There are a few counts of this clone. The chain couples TRBV18 to TRBJ1-2; D gene unclear. Germline V gene sequence: CDR1 KGHSH, CDR2 LQKENI. This CDR3 is built from 15 residues. Trimming shortened V by 3 bases and J by 8 bases, and 19 bases separated the two germline ends. The CDR3 loop reads CASSPVEQSNQGYTF. The CDR3 DNA follows: TGTGCCAGCTCACCGGTCGAGCAGTCTAATCAGGGCTACACCTTC.

This chain connects TRBV6-6 to TRBJ2-4; the match to TRBD2 covers 8 bases. This CDR3 contains 15 residues. The junction had 10 bases not matched to a gene; V was cut back by 6 bases and J by 6 bases. The V gene's germline CDR1 is MNHNY and CDR2 SVGAGI (reference sequence). The CDR3 DNA sequence: TGTGCCAGCAGCCTACCGAGCGGGAGAGGAAACATTCAGTACTTC. Amino acid sequence: CASSLPSGRGNIQYF.

In this sample, this clone turned up once. The chain links TRBV11-2 to TRBJ2-7; 12 positions agree with TRBD2. CDR1 is SGHAT and CDR2 is FQNNGV in the germline V gene. The CDR3 is 17 amino acids. The V segment lost 6 bases and the J segment 7 bases; nucleotides outside the gene matches: 16. CDR3: CASRVPGTSGPILEQYF. CDR3 bases: TGTGCCAGCAGGGTTCCCGGGACTAGCGGGCCTATCTTGGAGCAGTACTTC.

On this clone: Within the sample, other DNA sequences also encode this same CDR3. The chain has TRBV18 and TRBJ2-2, with D perhaps matching TRBD2 (6 bases). This CDR3 spans 14 amino acids. Trimming left V 2 bases short and J 4 bases short, with 8 bases between. CDR1 is KGHSH, CDR2 LQKENI, per germline. In DNA form, the CDR3 reads TGTGCCAGCTCACCAGGGACTTCCACCGGGGAGCTGTTTTTT. Encoded protein: CASSPGTSTGELFF. Variable domain in full (rest from reference TRBV18 and TRBJ2-2): NAGVMQNPRHLVRRRGQEARLRCSPMKGHSHVYWYRQLPEEGLKFMVYLQKENIIDESGMPKERFSAEFPKEGPSILRIQQVVRGDSAAYFCASSPGTSTGELFFGEGSRLTVL.

The chain is built from TRBV30 and TRBJ1-1, with a tentative D call TRBD1 (5 bases). Germline-derived CDR1 and CDR2 are GTSNPN and SVGIG (reference sequence). The CDR3 is made up of 13 amino acids. V lost 5 bases and J 3 bases, leaving 13 bases between the germline ends. The CDR3 coding sequence is TGTGCCTGGGGGACGGGGGTATACACTGAAGCTTTCTTT. It encodes CAWGTGVYTEAFF. Full variable domain (missing parts from reference TRBV30 and TRBJ1-1): SQTIHQWPATLVQPVGSPLSLECTVEGTSNPNLYWYRQAAGRGLQLLFYSVGIGQISSEVPQNLSASRPQDRQFILSSKKLLLSDSGFYLCAWGTGVYTEAFFGQGTRLTVV.

The count of this clone is one. The chain joins TRBV27 to TRBJ2-3, with D hard to call. Germline loops: CDR1 MNHEY, CDR2 SMNVEV (reference sequence). This CDR3 has 15 residues. V was trimmed by 3 bases and J by 0 bases, leaving 10 bases between them. The CDR3 spells CASSLVVGSTDTQYF. CDR3 DNA sequence: TGTGCCAGCAGTTTGGTAGTCGGGAGCACAGATACGCAGTATTTT.

The table lists this clone with a count of one. The V gene is TRBV25-1, the J gene TRBJ2-5; a weak D match, TRBD2 (6 bases). The V end lost 8 bases, the J end lost 4 bases, and 14 bases lay between the germline ends. CDR3 length: 13 amino acids. Per the germline V gene, CDR1 is MGHDK and CDR2 is SYGVNS. The CDR3 loop reads CASVRRVGETQYF. CDR3 DNA: TGTGCCAGCGTTCGGAGGGTGGGAGAGACCCAGTACTTC.